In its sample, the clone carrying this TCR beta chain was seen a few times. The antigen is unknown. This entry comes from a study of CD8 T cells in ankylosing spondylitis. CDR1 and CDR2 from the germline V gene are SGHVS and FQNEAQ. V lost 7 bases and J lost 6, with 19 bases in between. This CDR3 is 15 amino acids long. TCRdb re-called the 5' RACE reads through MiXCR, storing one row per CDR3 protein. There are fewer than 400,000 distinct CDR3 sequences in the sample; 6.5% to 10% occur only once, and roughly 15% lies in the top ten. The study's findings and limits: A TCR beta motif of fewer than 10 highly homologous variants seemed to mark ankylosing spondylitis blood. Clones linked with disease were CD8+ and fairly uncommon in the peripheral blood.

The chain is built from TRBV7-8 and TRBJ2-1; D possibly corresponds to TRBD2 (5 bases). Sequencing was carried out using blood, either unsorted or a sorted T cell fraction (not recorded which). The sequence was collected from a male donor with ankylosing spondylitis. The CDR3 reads CASTSRSRGSNEQFF. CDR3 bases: TGTGCCAGCACTAGTCGGAGTCGGGGATCCAATGAGCAGTTCTTC.